This entry concerns a single TCR beta chain. Its target antigen remains unknown. No base quality information exists; no much larger clone differs at one position. The sample belongs to a study of PD-1 blockade in classical Hodgkin lymphoma (dated by TCRdb to 2018 to 2021). Regarding the complete study: Nivolumab dosing was 3 mg/kg intravenously every 2 weeks, continuing until either disease progression or unacceptable toxicity. The study used TCR beta sequencing and CyTOF to define a peripheral blood immune signature of response to PD-1 blockade in classical Hodgkin lymphoma. Study-wide findings and limitations: Baseline diversity similar to that of newly diagnosed patients was observed in trial patients achieving complete response, whereas significantly lower diversity was observed in partial responders and progressors. Baseline TCR diversity was reported to be lower in newly diagnosed patients than in healthy donors and to be lower still in relapsed/refractory patients. The study was restricted to a single clinical trial cohort, and the causes of repertoire differences, possibly disease activity or prior therapy, were left undefined. By C4D1, a significant rise was seen in CD4+ TCR diversity but not in CD8+ TCR diversity (p=0.0027 vs p=0.16), and the rise was most apparent among complete responders (p=0.02). Patients starting nivolumab less than 1 year after ASCT had lower diversity and were excluded from later analyses to avoid confounding by immune reconstitution.

The time point tag for this specimen amounts to: cycle 2 day 1 (C2D1) of nivolumab. All trial patients had relapsed after autologous stem cell transplantation, with cohorts A, B and C differing in prior brentuximab vedotin exposure. The trial cohort comprised 60 or so patients with relapsed/refractory classical Hodgkin lymphoma whose best overall responses were complete response, partial response or progressive disease. Single-agent nivolumab was administered to trial patients in the multi-cohort phase II CheckMate 205 trial. An independent review committee assessed best overall response by applying the 2007 International Working Group response criteria. Trial PBMCs were obtained immediately prior to nivolumab initiation (C1D1) and on therapy at cycle 2 day 1 and cycle 4 day 1. Peripheral blood was collected in 8 mL Vacutainer Cell Preparation Tubes, from which PBMCs were isolated by centrifugation and then cryopreserved.

V loses 1 base of germline sequence and J loses 6 bases, and the interval between the two ends is 12 bases. Including cysteine and phenylalanine, the CDR3 has 15 amino acids. Here the CDR3 DNA is all that survives: 45 bases in frame from base 1. CDR1 and CDR2 are read off the germline V gene as SGHAT and FQNNGV. The Qiagen DNeasy kit was used to extract genomic DNA both from unsorted PBMCs and from the negatively selected CD4+ and CD8+ fractions. TCR beta CDR3 regions were amplified by immunoSEQ multiplex PCR using primers annealing to V and J segments. A synthetic immune receptor repertoire was used to minimize amplification bias, and remaining bias was computationally removed after sequencing. The study's processing was this. Repertoire diversity was quantified as the Shannon entropy index using custom Python scripts. Unsorted, CD4+ and CD8+ repertoires were analyzed separately, except for combined analyses in which CD4+ and CD8+ sequences were merged in silico. Clonal expansion was defined as at least a 2-fold frequency increase after treatment relative to C1D1, with a pseudocount of 0.5 for undetected baseline clones. Singleton clones were defined as clones with 0 or 1 copy at C1D1, and non-singleton clones were defined as clones with 2 or more copies. Clones expanded in unsorted samples were assigned a CD4+, CD8+ or unknown annotation through matching of protein sequences in sorted samples from the same patient. Wilcoxon tests were applied to paired samples to test diversity changes from C1D1 to C4D1. TCRdb carries this immuneACCESS record with in-frame sequences only. Its versions omit some clonotypes, under half of them owing to an unresolved V gene in the studies checked, with the rest unexplained. D and trimming were read from the DNA, whereas the V and J calls and clone size are those reported in that table. This sample gives 30,000 to 40,000 clones in total; 76% of them show up just once. The ten largest clones represent under 20% of the sample.

Sequenced material: peripheral blood mononuclear cells (PBMCs), taken before the second cycle of nivolumab. This TCR was recovered from a human donor with classical Hodgkin lymphoma. The chain uses TRBV11-2 and TRBJ1-4, and TRBD1 may be the D gene, going by 6 matching bases. The CDR3 reads CASSLGGGGYEKLFF. The DNA reads TGTGCCAGCAGCTTAGGGGGGGGCGGGTATGAAAAACTGTTTTTT.